This T cell receptor beta chain was sequenced during a study of Graves' ophthalmopathy and Graves' hyperthyroidism. Study-level results: The study's model predicted ophthalmopathy progression at 65% to 71% sensitivity and about 72% specificity.

Presentation of ophthalmopathy in the donors involved moderate-to-severe activity, CAS ≥3, NOSPECS ≥4 and a duration under 3 months. PBMCs were isolated by Ficoll-Paque density gradient centrifugation, using approximately 10 ml of fresh peripheral blood as the starting material. RNA transcripts were the source from which TCR beta CDR3 regions were amplified. Second-round multiplex PCR followed a first-round RT-PCR using HTBI primers. TCRdb reprocessed the multiplex PCR reads via MiXCR and lists one record per CDR3 protein. The sample includes 200,000 to 250,000 distinct CDR3 sequences, around 42% of them seen just once. This clonotype was counted at least ten times. Antigen unknown. The sequencing input was peripheral blood. The clonotype was recovered from an adult man with Graves' ophthalmopathy.

The CDR3 DNA follows: TGCAGCGTTTGGGAGGGGCTCAAAGAGACCCAGTACTTC. Encoded protein: CSVWEGLKETQYF. J is TRBJ2-5 and V is TRBV29-1; 7 bases agree with TRBD2. The CDR3 consists of 13 residues. With V trimmed by 5 bases and J by 3 bases, 6 bases remained unmatched. The germline gives CDR1 SQVTM, CDR2 ANQGSEA.